The TCR beta chain described here comes from a study of T cell repertoires in urothelial bladder cancer. Overall study context: Of 11 to 12 resected lesions, a few were cT2 or greater.

Study results and caveats: Urothelial carcinoma specimens: median around 6,000 T cells versus over 25,000 in benign. A single clone reached 2% to 2.5% in benign versus up to about 15% in carcinoma. Carcinoma specimens had median approximately 1.9% tumor infiltrating lymphocytes, benign 12%.

In the case of this clone: The antigen remains unidentified.

Data came from immunoSEQ multiplex PCR; TCRdb stores just in-frame clones and leaves some out. The profile shows fewer than 14,000 clones, roughly 72% of them singletons. The TCR originated in a human donor with a benign inflammatory bladder lesion. What was sequenced was tumor-infiltrating cells from bladder cancer.

CDR3 sequence: CASSPDRGSQETQYF. CDR3 sequence (DNA): TGCGCCAGCAGCCCCGACAGGGGCTCCCAAGAGACCCAGTACTTC. The chain has TRBV5-1 and TRBJ2-5; TRBD1 matches 8 bases. There are 15 residues in the CDR3. J lost 1 base, V lost 4 bases, and 6 bases had no gene match. Germline values: CDR1 SGHRS, CDR2 YFSETQ.